This TCR beta chain was sequenced during a study of T-cell reconstitution after alpha-beta-depleted transplantation in children. Broader study findings: About two months after transplant, alpha-beta T cells reportedly came from several hundred expanded graft clones. Newly produced T cells mostly accounted for T-cell counts and diversity one year post-transplant. Surviving recipient T cells and thymic progenitors produced the high day-60 TCRbeta diversity seen in some patients.

The CDR3 sequence is 17 residues long. Trimming took 3 bases from V and 0 from J; bases not matched to a gene: 7. Germline assignment: CDR1 DFQATT and CDR2 SNEGSKA (reference sequence). On this clonotype: Its target is not known.

Unique molecular identifiers featured in how the TCRbeta library was prepared. TCRdb analysed the PCR reads with MiXCR anew, one entry per CDR3 protein. The sample includes about 870,000 distinct CDR3 sequences, under 20% of them seen just once. This chain joins TRBV20-1 and TRBJ2-6, with TRBD1 identical over 8 bases. The sequence came from a male patient younger than 18 who had a stem cell transplant for acute lymphoblastic leukemia, so the T cells may come from the graft donor. The sequences come from PBMCs, mostly from graft donor cells, collected 360 days after TCRalphabeta/CD19-depleted stem cell transplant. CDR3 residues: CSARTGTGLSGANVLTF. DNA for the CDR3: TGCAGTGCTAGGACCGGGACAGGCCTCTCTGGGGCCAACGTCCTGACTTTC.